Listed below are T cell receptor beta chains from one sample, sequenced in a study of post-analysis software for immune sequencing data. TCRdb ran MiXCR on the PCR reads and lists one entry per CDR3 protein. The top ten hold 6.5% to 8% of the sample, which has roughly 430,000 distinct CDR3 sequences, approximately 42% seen once. Sequences were obtained from blood. The receptors stem from a girl aged 2 to 10 with multiple sclerosis. Each CDR3 is given with its conserved first and last residue. Fields, in order: D gene, clone size, V gene, J gene, CDR3 DNA, CDR3 protein. D genes are given only for firm matches. Where a row states a size, it is once, few, many or the class of an expanded clone; other rows omit it.

d_gene: -
abundance: -
v_gene: TRBV10-3
j_gene: TRBJ2-1
CDR3nt: TGTGCCATCAGTGAGTCATGGGGGAATGAGCAGTTCTTC
CDR3aa: CAISESWGNEQFF

d_gene: TRBD2
abundance: few
v_gene: TRBV3-1
j_gene: TRBJ2-7
CDR3nt: TGTGCCAGCAGCCAAGATCGAAGCGGGGGTAGGTACGAGCAGTACTTC
CDR3aa: CASSQDRSGGRYEQYF

d_gene: -
abundance: few
v_gene: TRBV4-3
j_gene: TRBJ2-7
CDR3nt: TGCGCCAGCAGCCAAGATCGTACGAACTCCTACGAGCAGTACTTC
CDR3aa: CASSQDRTNSYEQYF

d_gene: -
abundance: -
v_gene: TRBV4-1
j_gene: TRBJ2-7
CDR3nt: TGCGCCAGCAGCCAATGGGAGGGGGAGAGGCTCTTCTACGAGCAGTACTTC
CDR3aa: CASSQWEGERLFYEQYF

d_gene: -
abundance: -
v_gene: TRBV10-3
j_gene: TRBJ2-7
CDR3nt: TGTGCCATCAGTGGCACAGGTTATTACGAGCAGTACTTC
CDR3aa: CAISGTGYYEQYF

d_gene: -
abundance: few
v_gene: TRBV6-6
j_gene: TRBJ2-5
CDR3nt: TGTGCCAGCAGTGCGGGACCACACCTCCAACAAGAGACCCAGTACTTC
CDR3aa: CASSAGPHLQQETQYF

d_gene: TRBD2
abundance: few
v_gene: TRBV20-1
j_gene: TRBJ2-5
CDR3nt: TGCAGTGCTAGAGTTCTAGCGGGGAGGGGGGAGGCCCAGTACTTC
CDR3aa: CSARVLAGRGEAQYF

d_gene: -
abundance: -
v_gene: TRBV7-8
j_gene: TRBJ1-5
CDR3nt: TGTGCCAGCAGCAGGTCGGGGGCCACCCAGCATTTT
CDR3aa: CASSRSGATQHF

d_gene: -
abundance: -
v_gene: TRBV12-3/TRBV12-4
j_gene: TRBJ2-7
CDR3nt: TGTGCCAGCAGACAAGGCCCCTCCTCATCCTACGAGCAGTACTTC
CDR3aa: CASRQGPSSSYEQYF

d_gene: -
abundance: few
v_gene: TRBV20-1
j_gene: TRBJ1-5
CDR3nt: TGCAGTGCTAGACGCGGGGCCGGTCAGCCCCAGCATTTT
CDR3aa: CSARRGAGQPQHF

d_gene: -
abundance: once
v_gene: TRBV6-2/TRBV6-3
j_gene: TRBJ2-7
CDR3nt: TGTGCCACCAGAACCGACGGGACGTTCTCCTACGAGCAGTACTTC
CDR3aa: CATRTDGTFSYEQYF

d_gene: -
abundance: -
v_gene: TRBV3-1
j_gene: TRBJ1-2
CDR3nt: TGTGCCAGCAGCCGGGACGGTATCTATGGCTACACCTTC
CDR3aa: CASSRDGIYGYTF

d_gene: -
abundance: -
v_gene: TRBV28
j_gene: TRBJ2-7
CDR3nt: TGTGCCAGCAGGGGGGGGACAGGCTCCTACGAGCAGTACTTC
CDR3aa: CASRGGTGSYEQYF

d_gene: -
abundance: -
v_gene: TRBV5-1
j_gene: TRBJ2-3
CDR3nt: TGCGCCAGCAGCTTGGAACACCTCCACACAGATACGCAGTATTTT
CDR3aa: CASSLEHLHTDTQYF

d_gene: TRBD2
abundance: -
v_gene: TRBV28
j_gene: TRBJ2-5
CDR3nt: TGTGCCAGCAGGCGGACTAGCGGGAGAGGGCAGTACTTC
CDR3aa: CASRRTSGRGQYF

d_gene: -
abundance: -
v_gene: TRBV7-2
j_gene: TRBJ2-7
CDR3nt: TGTGCCAGCAGCTTACTAGGGGTTGCCTACGAGCAGTACTTC
CDR3aa: CASSLLGVAYEQYF

d_gene: -
abundance: -
v_gene: TRBV5-6
j_gene: TRBJ1-2
CDR3nt: TGTGCCAGCAGCCCCTATCCCCAGGGTGGGCTCTATGGCTACACCTTC
CDR3aa: CASSPYPQGGLYGYTF

d_gene: TRBD1
abundance: few
v_gene: TRBV29-1
j_gene: TRBJ2-5
CDR3nt: TGCAGCGTTGCCGACCGTGGACAGGGGAAGGCTCAAGAGACCCAGTACTTC
CDR3aa: CSVADRGQGKAQETQYF

d_gene: -
abundance: few
v_gene: TRBV29-1
j_gene: TRBJ2-3
CDR3nt: TGCAGTTATTATTTAGGTTCGGGGACAGATACGCAGTATTTT
CDR3aa: CSYYLGSGTDTQYF

d_gene: -
abundance: -
v_gene: TRBV28
j_gene: TRBJ2-1
CDR3nt: TGTGCCAGCAGTTTGTCCAGGGTGTTATACAATGAGCAGTTCTTC
CDR3aa: CASSLSRVLYNEQFF

d_gene: -
abundance: -
v_gene: TRBV25-1
j_gene: TRBJ1-6
CDR3nt: TGTGCCAGCAGTGAATTGGGGTATAATTCACCCCTCCACTTT
CDR3aa: CASSELGYNSPLHF

d_gene: -
abundance: many
v_gene: TRBV28
j_gene: TRBJ2-1
CDR3nt: TGTGCCAGCAGTCTAGTGAATGAGCAGTTCTTC
CDR3aa: CASSLVNEQFF

d_gene: TRBD2
abundance: few
v_gene: TRBV6-6
j_gene: TRBJ2-7
CDR3nt: TGTGCCAGCAGGGAGACTAGCGGGGACCCCTACGAGCAGTACTTC
CDR3aa: CASRETSGDPYEQYF

d_gene: TRBD1
abundance: -
v_gene: TRBV7-8
j_gene: TRBJ2-7
CDR3nt: TGTGCCAGCAGCTTAGAGGGCTGGTACCGGGACAGGGGCATCTACGAGCAGTACTTC
CDR3aa: CASSLEGWYRDRGIYEQYF

d_gene: TRBD2
abundance: -
v_gene: TRBV5-1
j_gene: TRBJ2-3
CDR3nt: TGCGCCAGCAGCTTGGAGGGACTAGCGGGGGGCCACACAGATACGCAGTATTTT
CDR3aa: CASSLEGLAGGHTDTQYF

d_gene: -
abundance: few
v_gene: TRBV5-1
j_gene: TRBJ2-7
CDR3nt: TGCGCCAGCAGCTTTATAGCTCCTTACGAGCAGTACTTC
CDR3aa: CASSFIAPYEQYF

d_gene: TRBD2
abundance: -
v_gene: TRBV7-2
j_gene: TRBJ2-3
CDR3nt: TGTGCCAGCAGCTTAAGACCAATCCTAGCGGGGGCGGCTGATACGCAGTATTTT
CDR3aa: CASSLRPILAGAADTQYF

d_gene: -
abundance: few
v_gene: TRBV28
j_gene: TRBJ1-5
CDR3nt: TGTGCCAGCAGTTCGTACGGGCAGCCCCAGCATTTT
CDR3aa: CASSSYGQPQHF

d_gene: -
abundance: few
v_gene: TRBV6-2/TRBV6-3
j_gene: TRBJ2-7
CDR3nt: TGTGCCAGCAGTCGACAGGTAACCTACGAGCAGTACTTC
CDR3aa: CASSRQVTYEQYF

d_gene: TRBD1
abundance: few
v_gene: TRBV9
j_gene: TRBJ1-2
CDR3nt: TGTGCCAGCAGCGAAACAGGGGCCTTAGTCTATGGCTACACCTTC
CDR3aa: CASSETGALVYGYTF

d_gene: TRBD2
abundance: -
v_gene: TRBV10-3
j_gene: TRBJ2-1
CDR3nt: TGTGCCATCAGTGATAGTAGCGGGGTAATCAATGAGCAGTTCTTC
CDR3aa: CAISDSSGVINEQFF

d_gene: TRBD1
abundance: -
v_gene: TRBV12-3/TRBV12-4
j_gene: TRBJ1-2
CDR3nt: TGTGCCAGCAGTTTGCTCGTTGGGACAGGGGGTCCCTATGGCTACACCTTC
CDR3aa: CASSLLVGTGGPYGYTF

d_gene: -
abundance: -
v_gene: TRBV20-1
j_gene: TRBJ1-5
CDR3nt: TGCAGTGCTAGAAGACAGAAGAGCGGGCGGTATAGCAATCAGCCCCAGCATTTT
CDR3aa: CSARRQKSGRYSNQPQHF

d_gene: -
abundance: -
v_gene: TRBV20-1
j_gene: TRBJ2-7
CDR3nt: TGCAGTGGAGCAGGGGATACCTACGAGCAGTACTTC
CDR3aa: CSGAGDTYEQYF

d_gene: TRBD1
abundance: -
v_gene: TRBV28
j_gene: TRBJ2-5
CDR3nt: TGTGCCAGCAGTTTTTCGACAGGGGGGGACCAAGAGACCCAGTACTTC
CDR3aa: CASSFSTGGDQETQYF

d_gene: TRBD1
abundance: -
v_gene: TRBV6-5
j_gene: TRBJ1-5
CDR3nt: TGTGCCAGCAGTCGACAGGGTAATCAGCCCCAGCATTTT
CDR3aa: CASSRQGNQPQHF

d_gene: TRBD1
abundance: -
v_gene: TRBV7-3
j_gene: TRBJ1-1
CDR3nt: TGTGCCAGCAGCCAAACCCGGACAGGTGAAGCTTTCTTT
CDR3aa: CASSQTRTGEAFF

d_gene: -
abundance: -
v_gene: TRBV6-5
j_gene: TRBJ2-7
CDR3nt: TGTGCCAGCAGTTACTCGAGTGGGAGGAACTCCTACGAGCAGTACTTC
CDR3aa: CASSYSSGRNSYEQYF

d_gene: TRBD2
abundance: few
v_gene: TRBV6-1
j_gene: TRBJ2-3
CDR3nt: TGTGCCAGCAGTGATCCGCTAGCGGGGGGCACAGATACGCAGTATTTT
CDR3aa: CASSDPLAGGTDTQYF

d_gene: -
abundance: -
v_gene: TRBV10-3
j_gene: TRBJ2-3
CDR3nt: TGTGCCATCAGTGATAGAAGGGCCCCCCTCACAGATACGCAGTATTTT
CDR3aa: CAISDRRAPLTDTQYF

d_gene: -
abundance: -
v_gene: TRBV6-6
j_gene: TRBJ2-7
CDR3nt: TGTGCCAGCAGTTACTCGAGAGGGGCCGGAGCGGACGAGCAGTACTTC
CDR3aa: CASSYSRGAGADEQYF

d_gene: TRBD1
abundance: -
v_gene: TRBV28
j_gene: TRBJ2-7
CDR3nt: TGTGCCACTGGACAGGGATCCTCCTACGAGCAGTACTTC
CDR3aa: CATGQGSSYEQYF

d_gene: -
abundance: -
v_gene: TRBV3-1
j_gene: TRBJ2-7
CDR3nt: TGTGCCAGCAGCCAACTCTACGAGCAGTACTTC
CDR3aa: CASSQLYEQYF

d_gene: TRBD2
abundance: -
v_gene: TRBV3-1
j_gene: TRBJ2-7
CDR3nt: TGTGCCAGCAGCTCCGGGACTAGCGTCCACGAGCAGTACTTC
CDR3aa: CASSSGTSVHEQYF